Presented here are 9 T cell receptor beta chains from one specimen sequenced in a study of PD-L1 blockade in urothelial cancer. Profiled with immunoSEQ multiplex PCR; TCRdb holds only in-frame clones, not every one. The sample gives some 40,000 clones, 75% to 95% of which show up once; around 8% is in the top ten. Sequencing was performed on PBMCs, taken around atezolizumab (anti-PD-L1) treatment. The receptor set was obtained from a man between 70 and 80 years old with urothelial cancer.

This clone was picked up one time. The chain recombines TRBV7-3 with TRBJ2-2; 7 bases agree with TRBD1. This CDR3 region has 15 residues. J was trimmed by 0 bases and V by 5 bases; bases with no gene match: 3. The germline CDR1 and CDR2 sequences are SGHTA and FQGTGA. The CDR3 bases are TGTGCCAGCAGCAGGGACAGATCGAACACCGGGGAGCTGTTTTTT. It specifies CASSRDRSNTGELFF.

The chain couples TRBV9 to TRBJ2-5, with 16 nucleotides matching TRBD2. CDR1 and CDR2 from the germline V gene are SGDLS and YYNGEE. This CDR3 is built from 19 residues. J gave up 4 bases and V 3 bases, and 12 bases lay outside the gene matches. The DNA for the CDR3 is TGTGCCAGCAGCGCCCAACTGGGACTAGCGGGAGGGTCCTCAGAGACCCAGTACTTC. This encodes CASSAQLGLAGGSSETQYF.

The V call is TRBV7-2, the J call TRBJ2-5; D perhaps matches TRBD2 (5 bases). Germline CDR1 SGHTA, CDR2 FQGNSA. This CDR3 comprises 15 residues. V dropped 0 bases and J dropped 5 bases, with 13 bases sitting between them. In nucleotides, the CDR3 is TGTGCCAGCAGCTTAGCAGCGGACCTCCGGGAGACCCAGTACTTC. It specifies CASSLAADLRETQYF.

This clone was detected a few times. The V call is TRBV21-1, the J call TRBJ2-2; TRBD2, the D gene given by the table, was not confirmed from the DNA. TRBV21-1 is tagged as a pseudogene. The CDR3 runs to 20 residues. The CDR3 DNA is TGTGCCAGCCCCCTTCCACTAGCGGGAGGGCTCCTCAGAATGGTAGGGGAGCTGTTTTTT. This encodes CASPLPLAGGLLRMVGELFF.

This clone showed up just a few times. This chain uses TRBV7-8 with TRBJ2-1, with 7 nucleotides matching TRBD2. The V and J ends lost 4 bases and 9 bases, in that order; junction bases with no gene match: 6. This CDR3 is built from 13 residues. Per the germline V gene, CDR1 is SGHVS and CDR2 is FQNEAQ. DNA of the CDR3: TGTGCCAGCAGCTCACTAGCGATGGGTGAGCAGTTCTTC. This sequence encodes CASSSLAMGEQFF.

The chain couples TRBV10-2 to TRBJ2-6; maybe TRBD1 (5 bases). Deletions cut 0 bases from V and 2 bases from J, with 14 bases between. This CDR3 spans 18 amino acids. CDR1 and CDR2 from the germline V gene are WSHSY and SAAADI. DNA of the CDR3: TGCGCCAGCAGTGAGTCGGAATTCAGGGCGGCTGGGGCCAACGTCCTGACTTTC. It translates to CASSESEFRAAGANVLTF.

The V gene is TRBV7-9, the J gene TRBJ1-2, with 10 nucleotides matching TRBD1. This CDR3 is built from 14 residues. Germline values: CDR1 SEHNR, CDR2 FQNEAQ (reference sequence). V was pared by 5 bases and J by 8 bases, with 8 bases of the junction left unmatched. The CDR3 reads CASSLTDRGQGYTF. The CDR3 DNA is TGTGCCAGCAGCCTAACCGACAGGGGGCAGGGCTACACCTTC.

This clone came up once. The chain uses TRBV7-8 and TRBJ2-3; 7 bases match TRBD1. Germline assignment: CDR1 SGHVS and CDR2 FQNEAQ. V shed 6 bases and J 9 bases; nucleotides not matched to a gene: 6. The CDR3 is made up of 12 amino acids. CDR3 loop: CASSTTGPTQYF. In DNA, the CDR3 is TGTGCCAGCAGTACGACAGGGCCGACGCAGTATTTT.

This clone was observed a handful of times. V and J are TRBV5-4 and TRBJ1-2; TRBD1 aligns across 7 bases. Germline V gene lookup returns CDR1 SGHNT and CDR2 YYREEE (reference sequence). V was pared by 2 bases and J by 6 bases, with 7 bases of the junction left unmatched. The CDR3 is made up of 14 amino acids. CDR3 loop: CASSFPGQGDGYTF. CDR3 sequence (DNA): TGTGCCAGCAGCTTCCCGGGCCAGGGGGATGGCTACACCTTC.